This T cell receptor beta chain was recovered during a study of blood T cell repertoires in COVID-19. About the study: In Cohort 3, a recovered donor had either two negative PCRs, clearance, or symptom resolution.

Produced via immunoSEQ multiplex PCR; TCRdb's table is partial and in-frame only. The sample has over 200,000 clones, about 86% seen once. This CDR3 has 16 residues. CDR1 is MDHEN and CDR2 is SYDVKM in the germline V gene. Losses at the gene ends were 3 bases for V and 2 bases for J; bases not matched to a gene: 6. Membership in each cohort depended on participant-reported clinical history. Sample: PBMCs or T cells enriched from blood (not recorded which). The TCR comes from a woman between 50 and 59 years old in a cohort exposed to, infected with or recovered from COVID-19 (not recorded which). The gene calls are TRBV28 and TRBJ2-4; 8 bases are a match to TRBD1. CDR3 DNA sequence: TGTGCCAGCAGTTTTGGACAGGGCTTAACCAAAAACATTCAGTACTTC. Its protein is CASSFGQGLTKNIQYF.